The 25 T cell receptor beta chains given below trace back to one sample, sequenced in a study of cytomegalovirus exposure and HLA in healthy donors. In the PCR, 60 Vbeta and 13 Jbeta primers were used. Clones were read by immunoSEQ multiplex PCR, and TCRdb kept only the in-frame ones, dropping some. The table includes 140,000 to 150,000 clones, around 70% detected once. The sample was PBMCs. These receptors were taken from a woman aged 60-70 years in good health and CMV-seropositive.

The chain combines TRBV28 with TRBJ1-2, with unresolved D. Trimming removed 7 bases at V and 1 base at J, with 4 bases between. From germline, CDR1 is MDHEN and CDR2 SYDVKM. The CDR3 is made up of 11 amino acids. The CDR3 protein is CASISNYGYTF. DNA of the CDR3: TGTGCCAGCATTAGTAACTATGGCTACACCTTC.

CDR3 nucleotide sequence: TGTGCCAGCAGCCAAGTAGCGGGACCTTCTAGCACAGATACGCAGTATTTT. It is translated as CASSQVAGPSSTDTQYF. The chain carries TRBV4-2 and TRBJ2-3; 8 bases align to TRBD2. CDR3 length equals 17 residues. J was trimmed by 0 bases and V by 1 base; bases with no gene match: 6. Per germline, CDR1 LGHNA and CDR2 YNFKEQ.

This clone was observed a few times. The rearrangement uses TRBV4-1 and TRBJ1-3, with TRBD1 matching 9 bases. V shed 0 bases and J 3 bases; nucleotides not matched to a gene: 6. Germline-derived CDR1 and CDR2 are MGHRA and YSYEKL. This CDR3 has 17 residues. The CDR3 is CASSQDWTGASGNTIYF. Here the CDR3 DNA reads TGCGCCAGCAGCCAAGATTGGACAGGGGCCAGTGGAAACACCATATATTTT.

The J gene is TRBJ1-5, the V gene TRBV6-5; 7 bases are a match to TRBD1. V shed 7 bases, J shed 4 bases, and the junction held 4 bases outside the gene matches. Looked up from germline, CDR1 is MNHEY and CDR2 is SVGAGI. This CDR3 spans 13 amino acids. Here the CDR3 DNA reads TGTGCCAGCACTGACAGGGTTAATCAGCCCCAGCATTTT. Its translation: CASTDRVNQPQHF.

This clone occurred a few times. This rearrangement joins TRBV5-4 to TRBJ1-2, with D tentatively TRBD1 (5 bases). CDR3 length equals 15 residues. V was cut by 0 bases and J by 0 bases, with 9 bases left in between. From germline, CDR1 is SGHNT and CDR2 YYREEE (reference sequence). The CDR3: CASSLARAANYGYTF. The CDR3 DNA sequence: TGTGCCAGCAGCTTGGCCAGGGCAGCTAACTATGGCTACACCTTC.

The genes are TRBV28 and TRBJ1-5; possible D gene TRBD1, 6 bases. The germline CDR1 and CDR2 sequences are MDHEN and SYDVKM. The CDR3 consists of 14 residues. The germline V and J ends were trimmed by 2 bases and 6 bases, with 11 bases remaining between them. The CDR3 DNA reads TGTGCCAGCAGTTTACCAGGGGCGGCTCAGCCCCAGCATTTT. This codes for CASSLPGAAQPQHF.

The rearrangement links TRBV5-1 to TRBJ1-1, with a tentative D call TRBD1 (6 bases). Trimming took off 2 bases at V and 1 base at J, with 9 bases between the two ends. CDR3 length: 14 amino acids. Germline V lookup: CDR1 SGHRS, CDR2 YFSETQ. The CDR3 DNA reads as TGCGCCAGCAGCTTTATGGGGGCGAACACTGAAGCTTTCTTT. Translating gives CASSFMGANTEAFF.

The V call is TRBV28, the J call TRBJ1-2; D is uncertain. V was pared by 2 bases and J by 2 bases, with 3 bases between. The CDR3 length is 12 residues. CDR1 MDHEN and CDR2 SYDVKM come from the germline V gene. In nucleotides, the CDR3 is TGTGCCAGCAGTTTAGGCAACTATGGCTACACCTTC. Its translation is CASSLGNYGYTF.

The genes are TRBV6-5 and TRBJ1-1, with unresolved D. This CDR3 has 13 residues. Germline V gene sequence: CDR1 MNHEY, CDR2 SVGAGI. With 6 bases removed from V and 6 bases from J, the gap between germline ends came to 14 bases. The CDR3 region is CASRSPGIAEAFF. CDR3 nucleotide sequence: TGTGCCAGCAGATCCCCGGGTATCGCTGAAGCTTTCTTT.

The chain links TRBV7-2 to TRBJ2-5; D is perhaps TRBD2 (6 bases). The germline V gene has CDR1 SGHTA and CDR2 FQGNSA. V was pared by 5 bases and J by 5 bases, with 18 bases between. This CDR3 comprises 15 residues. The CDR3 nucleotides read TGTGCCAGCAGCGGGGTGGGACTGGGTGGGGAGACCCAGTACTTC. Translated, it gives CASSGVGLGGETQYF.

CDR3 region: CASSFTSGSGQETQYF. The DNA of the CDR3 is TGTGCCAGCAGCTTTACTAGCGGGAGTGGCCAAGAGACCCAGTACTTC. V gene TRBV7-2 combines with J gene TRBJ2-5; 11 bases match TRBD2. The CDR3 runs to 16 residues. The germline gives CDR1 SGHTA, CDR2 FQGNSA. Unmatched junction bases numbered 4, after V lost 3 bases and J lost 1 base. Combining the CDR3 with reference TRBV7-2 and TRBJ2-5 gives the whole variable domain GAGVSQSPSNKVTEKGKDVELRCDPISGHTALYWYRQSLGQGLEFLIYFQGNSAPDKSGLPSDRFSAERTGGSVSTLTIQRTQQEDSAVYLCASSFTSGSGQETQYFGPGTRLLVL.

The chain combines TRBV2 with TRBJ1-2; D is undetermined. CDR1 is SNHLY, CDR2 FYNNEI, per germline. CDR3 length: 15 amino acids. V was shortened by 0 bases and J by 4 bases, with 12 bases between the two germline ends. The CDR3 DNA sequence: TGTGCCAGCAGTGAAGCGCTTGGGCAGCCCTATGGCTACACCTTC. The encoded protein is CASSEALGQPYGYTF.

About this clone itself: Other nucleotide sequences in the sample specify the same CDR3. The CDR3 DNA reads TGCGCCAGCAGGGACAGCATGAACACTGAAGCTTTCTTT. Encoded protein: CASRDSMNTEAFF. The J gene is TRBJ1-1, the V gene TRBV5-1; D is perhaps TRBD1 (6 bases). This CDR3 has 13 amino acids. V was pared by 5 bases and J by 0 bases, with 8 bases between. Germline CDR1 and CDR2: SGHRS and YFSETQ.

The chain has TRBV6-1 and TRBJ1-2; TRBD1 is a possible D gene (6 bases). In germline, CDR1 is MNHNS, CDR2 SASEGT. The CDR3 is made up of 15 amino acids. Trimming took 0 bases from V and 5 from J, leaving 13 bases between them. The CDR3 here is CASSEATAGAYGYTF. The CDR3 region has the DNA TGTGCCAGCAGTGAAGCGACGGCAGGGGCTTATGGCTACACCTTC.

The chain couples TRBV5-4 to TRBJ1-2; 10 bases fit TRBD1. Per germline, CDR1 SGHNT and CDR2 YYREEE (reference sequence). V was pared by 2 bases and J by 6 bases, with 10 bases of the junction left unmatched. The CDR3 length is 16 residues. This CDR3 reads CASSLRQGAQRNGYTF. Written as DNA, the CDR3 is TGTGCCAGCAGCTTAAGACAGGGGGCCCAGAGAAATGGCTACACCTTC. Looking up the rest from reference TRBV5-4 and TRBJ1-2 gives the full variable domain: ETGVTQSPTHLIKTRGQQVTLRCSSQSGHNTVSWYQQALGQGPQFIFQYYREEENGRGNFPPRFSGLQFPNYSSELNVNALELDDSALYLCASSLRQGAQRNGYTFGSGTRLTVV.

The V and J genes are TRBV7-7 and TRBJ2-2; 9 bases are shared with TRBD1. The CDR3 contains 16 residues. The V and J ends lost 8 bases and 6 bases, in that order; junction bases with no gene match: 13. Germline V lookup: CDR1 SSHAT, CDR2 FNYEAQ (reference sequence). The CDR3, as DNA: TGTGCCAGCGCGAGTGTCGGGACAGGGAGATCCGGGGAGCTGTTTTTT. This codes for CASASVGTGRSGELFF.

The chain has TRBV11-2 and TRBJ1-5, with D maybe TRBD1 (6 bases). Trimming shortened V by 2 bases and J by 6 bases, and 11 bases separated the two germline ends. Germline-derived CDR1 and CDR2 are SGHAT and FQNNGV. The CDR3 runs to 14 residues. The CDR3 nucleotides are TGTGCCAGCAGCTTACACAGGGTGGGTCAGCCCCAGCATTTT. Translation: CASSLHRVGQPQHF.

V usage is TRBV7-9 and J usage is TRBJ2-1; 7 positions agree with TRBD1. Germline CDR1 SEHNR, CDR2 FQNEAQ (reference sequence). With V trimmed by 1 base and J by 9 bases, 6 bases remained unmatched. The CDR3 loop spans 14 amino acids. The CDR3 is CASSLGQGGSEQFF. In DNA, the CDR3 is TGTGCCAGCAGCTTAGGACAGGGCGGTAGTGAGCAGTTCTTC. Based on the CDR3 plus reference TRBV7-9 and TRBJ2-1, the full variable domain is DTGVSQNPRHKITKRGQNVTFRCDPISEHNRLYWYRQTLGQGPEFLTYFQNEAQLEKSRLLSDRFSAERPKGSFSTLEIQRTEQGDSAMYLCASSLGQGGSEQFFGPGTRLTVL.

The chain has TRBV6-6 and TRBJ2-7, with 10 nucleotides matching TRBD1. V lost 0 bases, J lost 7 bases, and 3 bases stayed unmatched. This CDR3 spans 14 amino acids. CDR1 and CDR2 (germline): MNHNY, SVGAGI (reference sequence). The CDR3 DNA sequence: TGTGCCAGCAGTTACTCGGGACAGGGGTTAGAGCAGTACTTC. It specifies CASSYSGQGLEQYF.

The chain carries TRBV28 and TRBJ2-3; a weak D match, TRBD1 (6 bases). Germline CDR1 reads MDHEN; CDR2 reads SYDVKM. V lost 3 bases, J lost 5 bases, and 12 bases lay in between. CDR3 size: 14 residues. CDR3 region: CASSFRGQGDTQYF. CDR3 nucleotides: TGTGCCAGCAGTTTTAGGGGACAAGGAGATACGCAGTATTTT.

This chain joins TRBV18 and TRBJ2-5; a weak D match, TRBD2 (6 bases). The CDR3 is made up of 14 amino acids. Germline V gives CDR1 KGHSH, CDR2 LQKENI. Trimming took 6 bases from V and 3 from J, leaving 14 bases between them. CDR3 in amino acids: CASSPGVAEETQYF. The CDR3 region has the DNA TGTGCCAGCTCGCCTGGCGTAGCGGAAGAGACCCAGTACTTC.

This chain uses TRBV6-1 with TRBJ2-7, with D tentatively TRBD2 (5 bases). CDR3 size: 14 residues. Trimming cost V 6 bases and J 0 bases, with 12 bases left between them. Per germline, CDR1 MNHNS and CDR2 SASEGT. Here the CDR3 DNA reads TGTGCCAGCAGAGGAGCGGAGGTCTCCTACGAGCAGTACTTC. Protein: CASRGAEVSYEQYF.

The CDR3 DNA sequence: TGTGCCAGCAGCCGCACCACGACAGGGAGCTCCTATAATTCACCCCTCCACTTT. Translation gives CASSRTTTGSSYNSPLHF. The rearrangement uses TRBV27 and TRBJ1-6, with 7 nucleotides matching TRBD1. Germline CDR1 MNHEY, CDR2 SMNVEV (reference sequence). The J segment lost 0 bases and the V segment lost 6 bases, leaving 11 bases of the junction unmatched. CDR3 length: 18 amino acids.

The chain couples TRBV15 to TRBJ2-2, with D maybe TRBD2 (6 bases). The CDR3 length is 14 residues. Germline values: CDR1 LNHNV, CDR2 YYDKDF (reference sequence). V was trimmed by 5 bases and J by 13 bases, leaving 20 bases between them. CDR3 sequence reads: CATSWGGRSSRLFF. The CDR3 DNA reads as TGTGCCACCAGCTGGGGAGGACGGAGCTCCCGGCTGTTTTTT.

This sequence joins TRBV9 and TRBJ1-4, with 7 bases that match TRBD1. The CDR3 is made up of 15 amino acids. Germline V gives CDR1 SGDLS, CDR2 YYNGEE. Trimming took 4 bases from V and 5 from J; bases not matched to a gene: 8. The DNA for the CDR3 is TGTGCCAGCAGCCCCCAGACAGGGCGAAATGAAAAACTGTTTTTT. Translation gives CASSPQTGRNEKLFF.